The rows below give T cell receptor beta chains drawn from one sample of a study of shared clonotypes between healthy human individuals. This table comes from immunoSEQ multiplex PCR, and its TCRdb copy is limited to in-frame clones, with some not included. The sample lists about 2 million clones; 95% were seen once. Sequenced material: naive CD4+ T cells sorted from blood. These receptors all stem from a man aged 18 to 30 in good health. Both conserved end residues are part of each CDR3. A D gene is named only where the DNA matches it firmly. The size entry is marked missing in some rows and otherwise reads once, few, many or a size class.

CDR3aa: CASSAIGLNIEAFF
CDR3nt: TGCGCCAGCAGCGCAATCGGTCTGAACATTGAAGCTTTCTTT
j_gene: TRBJ1-1
abundance: NA
d_gene: NA
v_gene: TRBV5-1

CDR3aa: CASSFLQGSKETQYF
CDR3nt: TGTGCCAGCAGTTTTCTCCAGGGTAGTAAAGAGACCCAGTACTTC
j_gene: TRBJ2-5
abundance: NA
d_gene: NA
v_gene: TRBV28

CDR3aa: CASSESGWHEQYF
CDR3nt: TGTGCCAGCAGTGAATCCGGGTGGCACGAGCAGTACTTC
j_gene: TRBJ2-7
abundance: NA
d_gene: NA
v_gene: TRBV6-1

CDR3aa: CASSLSDRLNTEAFF
CDR3nt: TGTGCCAGTAGTCTCTCGGACAGGCTGAACACTGAAGCTTTCTTT
j_gene: TRBJ1-1
abundance: NA
d_gene: TRBD1
v_gene: TRBV19

CDR3aa: CSVELWGLAAYNEQFF
CDR3nt: TGCAGCGTTGAATTATGGGGACTAGCAGCCTACAATGAGCAGTTCTTC
j_gene: TRBJ2-1
abundance: NA
d_gene: TRBD2
v_gene: TRBV29-1

CDR3aa: CASSYSGGANTGELFF
CDR3nt: TGTGCCAGCAGTTACTCCGGGGGCGCGAACACCGGGGAGCTGTTTTTT
j_gene: TRBJ2-2
abundance: NA
d_gene: NA
v_gene: TRBV6-6

CDR3aa: CASSLGGGDVYEQFF
CDR3nt: TGTGCCAGCAGCTTGGGAGGGGGCGACGTTTATGAGCAGTTCTTC
j_gene: TRBJ2-1
abundance: once
d_gene: TRBD1
v_gene: TRBV5-8

CDR3aa: CAWSVTPTEQYF
CDR3nt: TGTGCCTGGAGTGTAACCCCGACAGAGCAGTACTTC
j_gene: TRBJ2-7
abundance: NA
d_gene: NA
v_gene: TRBV30

CDR3aa: CASSLGLREAGGTEAFF
CDR3nt: TGTGCCAGCAGCTTAGGCCTTAGGGAAGCGGGCGGGACTGAAGCTTTCTTT
j_gene: TRBJ1-1
abundance: NA
d_gene: NA
v_gene: TRBV13

CDR3aa: CASSGSGSPQETQYF
CDR3nt: TGTGCCAGCAGTGGGAGCGGGTCCCCGCAAGAGACCCAGTACTTC
j_gene: TRBJ2-5
abundance: NA
d_gene: NA
v_gene: TRBV2

CDR3aa: CSVAGSLPFF
CDR3nt: TGCAGCGTCGCCGGGTCCCTCCCTTTCTTT
j_gene: TRBJ1-1
abundance: NA
d_gene: NA
v_gene: TRBV29-1

CDR3aa: CASTDRGLQPQHF
CDR3nt: TGTGCCAGCACCGACAGGGGATTGCAGCCCCAGCATTTT
j_gene: TRBJ1-5
abundance: once
d_gene: TRBD1
v_gene: TRBV7-2

CDR3aa: CASSPVGGQGTDTQYF
CDR3nt: TGTGCCAGCAGCCCAGTTGGGGGACAGGGCACAGATACGCAGTATTTT
j_gene: TRBJ2-3
abundance: NA
d_gene: TRBD1
v_gene: TRBV5-4

CDR3aa: CASSPTRPGPSEAFF
CDR3nt: TGTGCCAGCAGCCCGACCCGTCCAGGCCCTTCTGAGGCTTTCTTT
j_gene: TRBJ1-1
abundance: NA
d_gene: NA
v_gene: TRBV16

CDR3aa: CASSYSRAGGNNEQFF
CDR3nt: TGTGCCAGCAGTTACTCTAGGGCGGGAGGCAACAATGAGCAGTTCTTC
j_gene: TRBJ2-1
abundance: NA
d_gene: TRBD2
v_gene: TRBV6-5

CDR3aa: CASSVVGSGVTEAFF
CDR3nt: TGTGCCAGCAGCGTAGTCGGATCAGGGGTTACTGAAGCTTTCTTT
j_gene: TRBJ1-1
abundance: NA
d_gene: NA
v_gene: TRBV9

CDR3aa: CASSEIQGAHEQYF
CDR3nt: TGCGCCAGCAGCGAAATACAGGGTGCCCACGAGCAGTACTTC
j_gene: TRBJ2-7
abundance: few
d_gene: NA
v_gene: TRBV4-1

CDR3aa: CASSPETGWGTEAFF
CDR3nt: TGTGCCAGCAGCCCCGAGACCGGTTGGGGCACTGAAGCTTTCTTT
j_gene: TRBJ1-1
abundance: NA
d_gene: NA
v_gene: TRBV7-2

CDR3aa: CASSLSGTSGTGEQYF
CDR3nt: TGTGCCAGCAGTTTATCGGGTACTAGCGGGACGGGGGAGCAGTACTTC
j_gene: TRBJ2-7
abundance: NA
d_gene: TRBD2
v_gene: TRBV27

CDR3aa: CASSQTTGSHTDTQYF
CDR3nt: TGCGCCAGCAGCCAAACCACAGGGTCCCACACAGATACGCAGTATTTT
j_gene: TRBJ2-3
abundance: NA
d_gene: NA
v_gene: TRBV4-3

CDR3aa: CASSLRSGGNSPLHF
CDR3nt: TGTGCCAGCAGTTTAAGATCAGGGGGTAATTCACCCCTCCACTTT
j_gene: TRBJ1-6
abundance: NA
d_gene: TRBD1
v_gene: TRBV27

CDR3aa: CASSDPHGPALNTIYF
CDR3nt: TGCGCCAGCAGTGATCCACATGGACCAGCCCTAAACACCATATATTTT
j_gene: TRBJ1-3
abundance: NA
d_gene: NA
v_gene: TRBV10-2

CDR3aa: CAWSGGDTQYF
CDR3nt: TGTGCCTGGAGCGGGGGGGATACGCAGTATTTT
j_gene: TRBJ2-3
abundance: NA
d_gene: TRBD2
v_gene: TRBV30

CDR3aa: CASSGYLGLGGTSDTQYF
CDR3nt: TGTGCCAGCAGTGGATACTTGGGATTGGGGGGGACTTCAGATACGCAGTATTTT
j_gene: TRBJ2-3
abundance: NA
d_gene: TRBD2
v_gene: TRBV25-1

CDR3aa: CASSLTANYGYTF
CDR3nt: TGCGCCAGCAGCCTGACAGCTAACTATGGCTACACCTTC
j_gene: TRBJ1-2
abundance: NA
d_gene: NA
v_gene: TRBV5-1

CDR3aa: CASRTSGVTDTQYF
CDR3nt: TGTGCCAGCAGGACTAGCGGGGTGACAGATACGCAGTATTTT
j_gene: TRBJ2-3
abundance: once
d_gene: TRBD2
v_gene: TRBV7-9

CDR3aa: CASSLAGFAEAFF
CDR3nt: TGTGCCAGCAGCTTAGCGGGGTTCGCTGAAGCTTTCTTT
j_gene: TRBJ1-1
abundance: NA
d_gene: NA
v_gene: TRBV7-9

CDR3aa: CASSLGGTAKNIQYF
CDR3nt: TGTGCCAGCAGCTTGGGGGGGACGGCCAAAAACATTCAGTACTTC
j_gene: TRBJ2-4
abundance: NA
d_gene: NA
v_gene: TRBV5-6

CDR3aa: CASSEAGQGLPGEQYF
CDR3nt: TGCGCCAGCAGCGAGGCTGGACAGGGGCTTCCTGGGGAGCAGTACTTC
j_gene: TRBJ2-7
abundance: many
d_gene: TRBD1
v_gene: TRBV5-1

CDR3aa: CASSPFEATRRADTQYF
CDR3nt: TGTGCCAGCTCACCATTCGAAGCGACCCGGAGGGCAGATACGCAGTATTTT
j_gene: TRBJ2-3
abundance: NA
d_gene: NA
v_gene: TRBV18

CDR3aa: CASSPPRVRAGGDGEQYF
CDR3nt: TGTGCCAGCAGCCCACCGCGCGTCCGGGCGGGGGGGGACGGCGAGCAGTACTTC
j_gene: TRBJ2-7
abundance: NA
d_gene: TRBD2
v_gene: TRBV7-8

CDR3aa: CASSGQGPQGRQPQHF
CDR3nt: TGTGCCAGCAGTGGACAGGGACCGCAGGGCAGACAGCCCCAGCATTTT
j_gene: TRBJ1-5
abundance: NA
d_gene: TRBD1
v_gene: TRBV2

CDR3aa: CASSLPPSDRDQETQYF
CDR3nt: TGTGCCAGCAGTTTACCCCCCTCAGACAGGGACCAAGAGACCCAGTACTTC
j_gene: TRBJ2-5
abundance: NA
d_gene: TRBD1
v_gene: TRBV28

CDR3aa: CASSIEAGGFSGELFF
CDR3nt: TGTGCCAGTAGTATAGAGGCAGGGGGGTTTTCCGGGGAGCTGTTTTTT
j_gene: TRBJ2-2
abundance: NA
d_gene: NA
v_gene: TRBV19

CDR3aa: CASSPPGQRYEQYF
CDR3nt: TGTGCCAGCTCACCTCCGGGACAGCGCTACGAGCAGTACTTC
j_gene: TRBJ2-7
abundance: NA
d_gene: TRBD1
v_gene: TRBV18

CDR3aa: CASSISGTGEETQYF
CDR3nt: TGTGCCAGCAGCATCTCCGGGACAGGGGAAGAGACCCAGTACTTC
j_gene: TRBJ2-5
abundance: once
d_gene: TRBD1
v_gene: TRBV7-9

CDR3aa: CASSLSRGASQETQYF
CDR3nt: TGTGCCAGCAGCTTATCTCGGGGGGCCTCACAAGAGACCCAGTACTTC
j_gene: TRBJ2-5
abundance: NA
d_gene: NA
v_gene: TRBV7-8

CDR3aa: CASSPKPGTGATDTQYF
CDR3nt: TGCGCCAGCAGCCCAAAACCCGGGACAGGGGCCACAGATACGCAGTATTTT
j_gene: TRBJ2-3
abundance: NA
d_gene: TRBD1
v_gene: TRBV5-1

CDR3aa: CASSAQGAWYGYTF
CDR3nt: TGTGCCAGCAGCGCACAGGGGGCCTGGTATGGCTACACCTTC
j_gene: TRBJ1-2
abundance: NA
d_gene: TRBD1
v_gene: TRBV9

CDR3aa: CASSQDPAGPQYF
CDR3nt: TGTGCCAGCAGCCAAGACCCAGCGGGCCCGCAGTATTTT
j_gene: TRBJ2-3
abundance: NA
d_gene: NA
v_gene: TRBV14

CDR3aa: CASSQERWSSGELFF
CDR3nt: TGCGCCAGCAGCCAAGAAAGATGGTCGTCCGGGGAGCTGTTTTTT
j_gene: TRBJ2-2
abundance: NA
d_gene: NA
v_gene: TRBV4-3

CDR3aa: CASSGTGHQGYTF
CDR3nt: TGTGCCAGCAGCGGGACAGGGCATCAAGGCTACACCTTC
j_gene: TRBJ1-2
abundance: NA
d_gene: TRBD1
v_gene: TRBV6-1

CDR3aa: CASGLPGQISEQYF
CDR3nt: TGTGCTAGTGGTTTGCCAGGACAGATCTCCGAGCAGTACTTC
j_gene: TRBJ2-7
abundance: NA
d_gene: NA
v_gene: TRBV12-5

CDR3aa: CASSPPVGRQETQYF
CDR3nt: TGTGCCAGCTCACCTCCGGTTGGACGTCAAGAGACCCAGTACTTC
j_gene: TRBJ2-5
abundance: NA
d_gene: NA
v_gene: TRBV18

CDR3aa: CSALFSYEQYF
CDR3nt: TGCAGTGCTTTGTTCTCCTACGAGCAGTACTTC
j_gene: TRBJ2-7
abundance: NA
d_gene: NA
v_gene: TRBV20-1

CDR3aa: CASSFNTANYGYTF
CDR3nt: TGTGCCAGCAGCTTTAATACTGCAAACTATGGCTACACCTTC
j_gene: TRBJ1-2
abundance: once
d_gene: NA
v_gene: TRBV7-9

CDR3aa: CASTRLPHYGYTF
CDR3nt: TGTGCCAGCACAAGATTACCCCACTATGGCTACACCTTC
j_gene: TRBJ1-2
abundance: NA
d_gene: NA
v_gene: TRBV14

CDR3aa: CASSPISPGVKTQYF
CDR3nt: TGTGCCAGCAGCCCCATCTCCCCGGGGGTAAAGACCCAGTACTTC
j_gene: TRBJ2-5
abundance: once
d_gene: NA
v_gene: TRBV5-4